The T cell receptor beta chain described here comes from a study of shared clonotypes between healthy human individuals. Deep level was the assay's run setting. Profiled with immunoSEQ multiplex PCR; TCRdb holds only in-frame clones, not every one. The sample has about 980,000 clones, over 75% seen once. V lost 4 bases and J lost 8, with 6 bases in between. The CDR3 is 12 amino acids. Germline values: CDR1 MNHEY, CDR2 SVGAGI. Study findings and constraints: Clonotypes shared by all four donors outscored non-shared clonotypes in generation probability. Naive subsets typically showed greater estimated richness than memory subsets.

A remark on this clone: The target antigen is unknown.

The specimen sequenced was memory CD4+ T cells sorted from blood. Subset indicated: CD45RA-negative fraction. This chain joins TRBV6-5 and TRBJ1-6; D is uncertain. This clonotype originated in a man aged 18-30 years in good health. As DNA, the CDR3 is TGTGCCAGCAGTTTCCTCGATTCACCCCTCCACTTT. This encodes CASSFLDSPLHF.